One sample yielded the 19 T cell receptor beta chains listed below, sequenced in a study of control samples from healthy donors and cancer patients. TCRdb keeps only in-frame clones here, not all; method: immunoSEQ multiplex PCR. The sample yields just under 65,000 clones, 75% to 85% seen once. Material for sequencing was blood. The receptors derive from a man aged 40-49 years in good health.

The CDR3 region has the DNA TGCAGCGTTGAAGATCTCGGTGAGCAGTTCTTC. This encodes CSVEDLGEQFF. V and J are TRBV29-1 and TRBJ2-1, with unresolved D. CDR1 and CDR2 from the germline V gene are SQVTM and ANQGSEA. The CDR3 runs to 11 residues. V gave up 0 bases and J gave up 9 bases, with 6 bases separating them.

V gene TRBV5-1 combines with J gene TRBJ1-2, with 11 bases identical to TRBD1. V was pared by 4 bases and J by 7 bases, with 3 bases of the junction left unmatched. This CDR3 contains 13 residues. Looked up from germline, CDR1 is SGHRS and CDR2 is YFSETQ. In nucleotides, the CDR3 is TGCGCCAGCAGCCCAGGGACAGGGGGTGGCTACACCTTC. Translation: CASSPGTGGGYTF.

The CDR3 spells CASSFRVERPYEQYF. For the CDR3, the DNA is TGTGCCAGCAGTTTTCGGGTTGAGCGGCCCTACGAGCAGTACTTC. This chain connects TRBV27 to TRBJ2-7; the D gene is possibly TRBD2 (5 bases). Trimming pared 3 bases from V and 2 bases from J, leaving 14 bases between. Germline CDR1 reads MNHEY; CDR2 reads SMNVEV (reference sequence). CDR3 length equals 15 residues.

The rearrangement joins TRBV19 to TRBJ1-6; a weak D match, TRBD1 (5 bases). The V end lost 6 bases, the J end lost 7 bases, and 13 bases lay between the germline ends. Germline V CDR1 and CDR2: LNHDA, SQIVND (reference sequence). The CDR3 spans 14 residues. The CDR3 sequence: CASRTGTVNSPLHF. DNA of the CDR3: TGTGCCAGTAGGACCGGGACGGTAAATTCACCCCTCCACTTT.

The rearrangement links TRBV9 to TRBJ1-2, with 9 positions matching TRBD1. CDR3 length: 12 residues. Germline assignment: CDR1 SGDLS and CDR2 YYNGEE. Germline trimming cut 8 bases from V and 4 bases from J; bases unmatched to any gene: 3. The CDR3 protein is CASRDRAYGYTF. CDR3 DNA: TGTGCCAGTCGGGACAGGGCCTATGGCTACACCTTC. The variable domain in full, completed from reference TRBV9 and TRBJ1-2, reads DSGVTQTPKHLITATGQRVTLRCSPRSGDLSVYWYQQSLDQGLQFLIQYYNGEERAKGNILERFSAQQFPDLHSELNLSSLELGDSALYFCASRDRAYGYTFGSGTRLTVV.

The chain is built from TRBV30 and TRBJ1-2; D is ambiguous. This CDR3 contains 11 residues. Germline V gene data show CDR1 as GTSNPN and CDR2 as SVGIG (reference sequence). Trimming took off 6 bases at V and 4 bases at J, with 9 bases between the two ends. CDR3 loop: CACRVSYGYTF. CDR3 nucleotides: TGTGCCTGTCGAGTTAGCTATGGCTACACCTTC.

The chain employs TRBV2 and TRBJ1-1; tentatively, D is TRBD1 (5 bases). Per germline, CDR1 SNHLY and CDR2 FYNNEI. CDR3 length: 14 amino acids. The V end lost 7 bases, the J end lost 4 bases, and 16 bases lay between the germline ends. The CDR3 sequence is CASKRATGGTEAFF. CDR3 bases: TGTGCCAGCAAAAGGGCGACGGGGGGCACTGAAGCTTTCTTT.

About this clone: Germline is not matched at one junction end, which may reflect a read error. The rearrangement links TRBV7-3 to TRBJ1-6; D remains unclear. CDR1 and CDR2 from the germline V gene are SGHTA and FQGTGA. There are 14 residues in the CDR3. The CDR3 spells CASSLGTYNSPLHF. DNA for the CDR3: TGTGCCAGCAGCTTAGGCACCTACAATTCACCCCTCCACTTT.

CDR3 DNA: TGTGCCTGGGGCCAGGGCATCTATGGCTACACCTTC. This encodes CAWGQGIYGYTF. This chain joins TRBV30 and TRBJ1-2; weak D call: TRBD1 (5 bases). Trimming shortened V by 5 bases and J by 4 bases, and 11 bases separated the two germline ends. The CDR3 has 12 residues. The germline V gene has CDR1 GTSNPN and CDR2 SVGIG (reference sequence).

The genes are TRBV24-1 and TRBJ2-4, with 8 bases identical to TRBD2. The CDR3 extends over 15 amino acids. Germline values: CDR1 KGHDR, CDR2 SFDVKD. Trimming removed 8 bases from V and 0 bases from J; junction bases left unmatched: 5. DNA for the CDR3: TGTGCCACCAATAGACTAGCGCTAGCCAAAAACATTCAGTACTTC. Protein sequence: CATNRLALAKNIQYF.

The chain is built from TRBV11-2 and TRBJ2-1; 12 positions match TRBD2. The V gene end was trimmed by 5 bases and the J gene end by 4 bases; junction bases not matched to a gene: 6. This CDR3 spans 16 amino acids. Germline assignment: CDR1 SGHAT and CDR2 FQNNGV. Written as DNA, the CDR3 is TGTGCCAGCAGCCTCCTAGCGGGAGGGCTTTACAATGAGCAGTTCTTC. Its translation: CASSLLAGGLYNEQFF.

The chain employs TRBV9 and TRBJ1-1; 7 bases are a match to TRBD1. V lost 3 bases and J lost 0; bases outside the gene matches: 8. The germline V gene encodes CDR1 SGDLS and CDR2 YYNGEE. The CDR3 has 16 residues. The CDR3 here is CASSGGPGGMNTEAFF. CDR3 in DNA: TGTGCCAGCAGCGGAGGGCCAGGGGGAATGAACACTGAAGCTTTCTTT. Looking up the rest from reference TRBV9 and TRBJ1-1 gives the full variable domain: DSGVTQTPKHLITATGQRVTLRCSPRSGDLSVYWYQQSLDQGLQFLIQYYNGEERAKGNILERFSAQQFPDLHSELNLSSLELGDSALYFCASSGGPGGMNTEAFFGQGTRLTVV.

V usage is TRBV5-6 and J usage is TRBJ1-2, with D possibly TRBD1 on 5 matching bases. Germline lookup yields CDR1 SGHDT and CDR2 YYEEEE. Trimming pared 1 base from V and 2 bases from J, leaving 12 bases between. The CDR3 loop spans 15 amino acids. In DNA form, the CDR3 reads TGTGCCAGCAGCTTGTACGAGGGGCGGAACTATGGCTACACCTTC. It translates to CASSLYEGRNYGYTF.

The V call is TRBV9, the J call TRBJ2-1; TRBD2 matches 9 bases. CDR3 length: 15 residues. V shed 0 bases and J 4 bases; nucleotides not matched to a gene: 2. Germline V gene sequence: CDR1 SGDLS, CDR2 YYNGEE. CDR3 region: CASSVGLAEYNEQFF. The DNA for the CDR3 is TGTGCCAGCAGCGTAGGACTAGCGGAATACAATGAGCAGTTCTTC.

The chain links TRBV30 to TRBJ1-1, with no clear D. The CDR3 totals 13 residues. CDR1 and CDR2 from the germline V gene are GTSNPN and SVGIG (reference sequence). Trimming stripped 4 bases from V and 0 bases from J, with 9 bases between. CDR3 region: CAWIGRMNTEAFF. CDR3 sequence (DNA): TGTGCCTGGATAGGGAGGATGAACACTGAAGCTTTCTTT.

The chain employs TRBV3-1 (or the pseudogene TRBV3-2) and TRBJ1-2, with a possible D match to TRBD1 (5 bases). Between the trimmed V and J ends, which lost 5 bases and 8 bases, there was a span of 15 bases. CDR3 length: 13 residues. Germline assignment: CDR1 LGHDT and CDR2 YNNKEL (reference sequence). This CDR3 is CASSLRRVEGYTF. CDR3 sequence (DNA): TGTGCCAGCAGCTTGCGCAGGGTAGAAGGCTACACCTTC.

The chain couples TRBV27 to TRBJ2-3, with D possibly being TRBD1 or TRBD2 (5 bases each). The ends were cut back, 3 bases at V and 6 bases at J, with 13 bases in the middle. CDR1 is MNHEY, CDR2 SMNVEV, per germline (reference sequence). The CDR3 is 14 residues long. CDR3 sequence: CASSFTGASDTQYF. The CDR3 nucleotides are TGTGCCAGCAGTTTTACCGGGGCGAGTGATACGCAGTATTTT.

The chain joins TRBV5-5 to TRBJ2-2, with 7 nucleotides matching TRBD1. With V trimmed by 5 bases and J by 2 bases, 6 bases remained unmatched. The CDR3 is made up of 15 amino acids. The V gene's germline CDR1 is SGHKS and CDR2 YYEKEE (reference sequence). CDR3 coding DNA: TGTGCCAGCAGATCCGGGACAGCCAACACCGGGGAGCTGTTTTTT. Amino acid sequence: CASRSGTANTGELFF.

The chain couples TRBV19 to TRBJ2-1; D uncertain. V lost 5 bases and J lost 7, with 6 bases in between. CDR1 is LNHDA, CDR2 SQIVND, per germline (reference sequence). This CDR3 region has 11 residues. CDR3 bases: TGTGCCAGTAGTGACTGGAATGAGCAGTTCTTC. Residues: CASSDWNEQFF.